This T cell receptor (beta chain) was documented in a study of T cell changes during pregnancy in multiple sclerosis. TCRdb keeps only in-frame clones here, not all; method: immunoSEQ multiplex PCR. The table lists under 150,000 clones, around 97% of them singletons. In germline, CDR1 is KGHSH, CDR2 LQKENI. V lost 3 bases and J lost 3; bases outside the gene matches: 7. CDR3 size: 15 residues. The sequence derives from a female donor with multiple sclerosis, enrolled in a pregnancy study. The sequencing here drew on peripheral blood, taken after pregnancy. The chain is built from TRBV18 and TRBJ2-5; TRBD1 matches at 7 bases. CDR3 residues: CASSPRQGSKETQYF. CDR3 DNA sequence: TGTGCCAGCTCACCCCGACAGGGATCGAAAGAGACCCAGTACTTC. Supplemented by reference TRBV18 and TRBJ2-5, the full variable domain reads NAGVMQNPRHLVRRRGQEARLRCSPMKGHSHVYWYRQLPEEGLKFMVYLQKENIIDESGMPKERFSAEFPKEGPSILRIQQVVRGDSAAYFCASSPRQGSKETQYFGPGTRLLVL.